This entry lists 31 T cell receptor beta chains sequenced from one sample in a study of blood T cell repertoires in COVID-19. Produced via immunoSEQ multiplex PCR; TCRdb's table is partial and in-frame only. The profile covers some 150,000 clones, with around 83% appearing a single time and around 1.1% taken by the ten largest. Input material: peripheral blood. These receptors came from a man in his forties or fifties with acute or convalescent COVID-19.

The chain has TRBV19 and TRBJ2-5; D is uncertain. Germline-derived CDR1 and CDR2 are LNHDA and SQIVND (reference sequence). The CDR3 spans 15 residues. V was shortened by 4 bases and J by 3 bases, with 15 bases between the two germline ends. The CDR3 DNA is TGTGCCAGTAGTAAGAGTGGTGCAGGTGAAGAGACCCAGTACTTC. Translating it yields CASSKSGAGEETQYF.

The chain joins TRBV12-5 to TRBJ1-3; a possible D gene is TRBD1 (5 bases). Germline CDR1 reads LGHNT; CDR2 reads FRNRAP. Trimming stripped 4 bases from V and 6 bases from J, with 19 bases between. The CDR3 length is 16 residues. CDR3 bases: TGTGCTAGTGGTTCGGTCTTAGAGGGGAGGGTAAACACCATATATTTT. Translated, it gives CASGSVLEGRVNTIYF.

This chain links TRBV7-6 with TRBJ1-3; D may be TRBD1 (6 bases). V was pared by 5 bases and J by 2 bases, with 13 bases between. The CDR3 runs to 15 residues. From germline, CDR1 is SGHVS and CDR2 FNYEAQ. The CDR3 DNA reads TGTGCCAGCAGCCCAGGCAGGGGCACTGGAAACACCATATATTTT. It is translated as CASSPGRGTGNTIYF.

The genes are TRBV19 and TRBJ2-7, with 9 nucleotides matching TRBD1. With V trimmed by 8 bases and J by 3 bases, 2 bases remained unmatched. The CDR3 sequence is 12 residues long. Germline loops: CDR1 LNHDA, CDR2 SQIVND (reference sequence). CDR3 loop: CASGTGNYEQYF. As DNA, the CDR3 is TGTGCCAGTGGGACAGGGAACTACGAGCAGTACTTC. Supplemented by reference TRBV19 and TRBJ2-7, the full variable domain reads DGGITQSPKYLFRKEGQNVTLSCEQNLNHDAMYWYRQDPGQGLRLIYYSQIVNDFQKGDIAEGYSVSREKKESFPLTVTSAQKNPTAFYLCASGTGNYEQYFGPGTRLTVT.

CDR3 nucleotide sequence: TGTGCCAGCAGCCAACCCTGCCTTGGAGAGGTCGGCACACCCCACGAGCAGTACTTC. It is translated as CASSQPCLGEVGTPHEQYF. The chain couples TRBV3-1 (or the pseudogene TRBV3-2) to TRBJ2-7; D not certain. Germline CDR1 and CDR2: LGHDT and YNNKEL (reference sequence). The length of the CDR3 is 19 residues. V lost 2 bases to trimming and J lost 5 bases, with 28 bases between them.

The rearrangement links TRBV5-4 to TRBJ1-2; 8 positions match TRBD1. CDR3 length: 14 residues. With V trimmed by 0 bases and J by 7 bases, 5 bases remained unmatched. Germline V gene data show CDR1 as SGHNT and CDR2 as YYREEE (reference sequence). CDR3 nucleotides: TGTGCCAGCAGCTTGGTGCAGGGGGCGGGTGGCTACACCTTC. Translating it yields CASSLVQGAGGYTF.

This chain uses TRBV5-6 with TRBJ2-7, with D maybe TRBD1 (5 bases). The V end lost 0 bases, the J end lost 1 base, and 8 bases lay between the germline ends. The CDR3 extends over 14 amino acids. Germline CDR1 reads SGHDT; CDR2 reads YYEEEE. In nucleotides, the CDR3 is TGTGCCAGCAGCTTGGATCAGGGATCCTACGAGCAGTACTTC. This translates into CASSLDQGSYEQYF.

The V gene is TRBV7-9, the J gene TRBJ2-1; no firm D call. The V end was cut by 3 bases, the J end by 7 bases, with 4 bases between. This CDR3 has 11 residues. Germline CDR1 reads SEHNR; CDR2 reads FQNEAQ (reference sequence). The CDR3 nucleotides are TGTGCCAGCAGCTTCAAAAATGAGCAGTTCTTC. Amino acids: CASSFKNEQFF.

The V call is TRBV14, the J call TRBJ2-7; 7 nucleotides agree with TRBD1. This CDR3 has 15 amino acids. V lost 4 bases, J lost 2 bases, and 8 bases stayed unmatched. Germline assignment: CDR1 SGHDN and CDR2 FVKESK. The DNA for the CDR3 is TGTGCCAGCAGCCTACTACAGGGGCCACCCTACGAGCAGTACTTC. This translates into CASSLLQGPPYEQYF.

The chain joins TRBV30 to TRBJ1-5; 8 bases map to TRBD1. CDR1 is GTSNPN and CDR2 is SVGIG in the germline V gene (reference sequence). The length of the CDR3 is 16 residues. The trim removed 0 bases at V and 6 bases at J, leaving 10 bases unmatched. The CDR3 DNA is TGTGCCTGGAGTGTCGGACAGACAGGGGTAAGTCAGCCCCAGCATTTT. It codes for CAWSVGQTGVSQPQHF.

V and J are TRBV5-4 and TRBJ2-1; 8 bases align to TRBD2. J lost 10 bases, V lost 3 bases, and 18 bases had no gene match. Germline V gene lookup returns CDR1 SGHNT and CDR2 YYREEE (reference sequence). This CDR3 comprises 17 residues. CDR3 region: CASSWPPGGGQLREQFF. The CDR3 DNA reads TGTGCCAGCAGCTGGCCCCCGGGCGGGGGGCAGTTGAGGGAGCAGTTCTTC.

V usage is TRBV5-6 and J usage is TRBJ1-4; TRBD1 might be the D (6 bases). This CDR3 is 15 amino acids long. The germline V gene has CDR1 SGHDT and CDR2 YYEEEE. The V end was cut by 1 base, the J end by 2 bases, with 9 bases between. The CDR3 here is CASSLFTGTNEKLFF. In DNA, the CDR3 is TGTGCCAGCAGCTTGTTCACAGGGACTAATGAAAAACTGTTTTTT.

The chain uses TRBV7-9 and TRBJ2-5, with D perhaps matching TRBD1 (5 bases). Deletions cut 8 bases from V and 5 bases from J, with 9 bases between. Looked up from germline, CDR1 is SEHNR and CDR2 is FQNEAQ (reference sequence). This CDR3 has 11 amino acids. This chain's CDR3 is CASGAGETQYF. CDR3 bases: TGTGCCAGCGGGGCCGGGGAGACCCAGTACTTC. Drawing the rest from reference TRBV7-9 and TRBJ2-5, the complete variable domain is DTGVSQNPRHKITKRGQNVTFRCDPISEHNRLYWYRQTLGQGPEFLTYFQNEAQLEKSRLLSDRFSAERPKGSFSTLEIQRTEQGDSAMYLCASGAGETQYFGPGTRLLVL.

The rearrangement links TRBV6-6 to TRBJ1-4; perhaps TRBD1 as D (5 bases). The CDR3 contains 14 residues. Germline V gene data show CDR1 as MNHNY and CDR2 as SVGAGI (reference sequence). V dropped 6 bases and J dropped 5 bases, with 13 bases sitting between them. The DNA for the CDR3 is TGTGCCAGCAGCCCCCCCGGGGGGAATGAAAAACTGTTTTTT. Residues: CASSPPGGNEKLFF.

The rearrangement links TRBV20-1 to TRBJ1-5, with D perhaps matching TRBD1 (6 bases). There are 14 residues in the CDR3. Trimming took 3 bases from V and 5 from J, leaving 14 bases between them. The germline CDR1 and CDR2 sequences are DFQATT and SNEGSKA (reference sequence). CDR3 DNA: TGCAGTGCTAGTTACGACAGGCGAGATCAGCCCCAGCATTTT. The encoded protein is CSASYDRRDQPQHF.

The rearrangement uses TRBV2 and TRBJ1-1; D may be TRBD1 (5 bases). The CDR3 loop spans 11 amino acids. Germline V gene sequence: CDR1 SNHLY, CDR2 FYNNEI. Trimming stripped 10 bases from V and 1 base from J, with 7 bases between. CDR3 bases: TGTGCCACCGGGGGGAACACTGAAGCTTTCTTT. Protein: CATGGNTEAFF.

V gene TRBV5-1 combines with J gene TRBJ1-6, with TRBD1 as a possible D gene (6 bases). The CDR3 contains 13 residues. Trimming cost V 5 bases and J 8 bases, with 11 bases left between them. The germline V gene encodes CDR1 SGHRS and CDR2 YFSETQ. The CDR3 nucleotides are TGCGCCAGCAGGGGGGACACCCATTCACCCCTCCACTTT. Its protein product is CASRGDTHSPLHF.

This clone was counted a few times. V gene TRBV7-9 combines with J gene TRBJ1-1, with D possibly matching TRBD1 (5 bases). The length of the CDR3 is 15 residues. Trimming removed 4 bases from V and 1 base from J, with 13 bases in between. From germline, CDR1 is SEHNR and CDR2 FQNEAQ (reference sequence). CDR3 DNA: TGTGCCAGCAGCTCCCAGGGAGGGGAGAACACTGAAGCTTTCTTT. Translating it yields CASSSQGGENTEAFF.

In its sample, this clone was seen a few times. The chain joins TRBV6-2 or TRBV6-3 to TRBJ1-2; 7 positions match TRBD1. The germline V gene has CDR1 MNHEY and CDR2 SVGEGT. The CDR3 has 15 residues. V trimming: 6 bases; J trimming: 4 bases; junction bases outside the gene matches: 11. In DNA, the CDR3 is TGTGCCAGCAGCGACAGACAGGGCGTAACCTATGGCTACACCTTC. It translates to CASSDRQGVTYGYTF.

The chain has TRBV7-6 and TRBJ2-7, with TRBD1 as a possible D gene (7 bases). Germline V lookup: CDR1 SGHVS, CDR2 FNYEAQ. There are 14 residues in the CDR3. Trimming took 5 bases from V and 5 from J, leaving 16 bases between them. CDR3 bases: TGTGCCAGCAGCCCAGGAGGGGGCAGGGACGAGCAGTACTTC. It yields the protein CASSPGGGRDEQYF.

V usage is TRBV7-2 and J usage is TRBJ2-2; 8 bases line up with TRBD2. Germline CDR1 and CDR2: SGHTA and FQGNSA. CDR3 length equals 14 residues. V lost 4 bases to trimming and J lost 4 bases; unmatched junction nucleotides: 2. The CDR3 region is CASSSRGGTGELFF. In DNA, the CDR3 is TGTGCCAGCAGCTCTCGGGGGGGCACCGGGGAGCTGTTTTTT.

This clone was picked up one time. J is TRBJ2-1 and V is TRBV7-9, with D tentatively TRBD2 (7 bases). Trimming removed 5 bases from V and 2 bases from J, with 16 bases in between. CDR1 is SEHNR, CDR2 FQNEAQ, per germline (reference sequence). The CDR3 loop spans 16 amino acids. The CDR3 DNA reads TGTGCCAGCAGCGCTAGGGGGGGGGCCCCCTACAATGAGCAGTTCTTC. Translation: CASSARGGAPYNEQFF.

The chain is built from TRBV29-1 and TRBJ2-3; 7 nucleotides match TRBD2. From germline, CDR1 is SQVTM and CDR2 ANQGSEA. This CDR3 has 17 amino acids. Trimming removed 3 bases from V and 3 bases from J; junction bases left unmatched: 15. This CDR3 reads CSVEWVRAGVQTDTQYF. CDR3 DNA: TGCAGCGTTGAGTGGGTCCGGGCGGGGGTGCAAACAGATACGCAGTATTTT.

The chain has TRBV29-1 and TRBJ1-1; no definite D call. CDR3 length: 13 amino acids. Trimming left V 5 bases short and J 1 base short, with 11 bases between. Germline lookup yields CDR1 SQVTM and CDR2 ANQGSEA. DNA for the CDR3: TGCAGCGTTTCACCCCAGGAGAACACTGAAGCTTTCTTT. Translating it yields CSVSPQENTEAFF.

The chain's CDR3 is CASSLARSNTEAFF. The CDR3 coding sequence is TGTGCCAGCAGCTTGGCTAGGTCCAACACTGAAGCTTTCTTT. The genes are TRBV5-5 and TRBJ1-1; unclear D gene. CDR1 and CDR2 (germline): SGHKS, YYEKEE (reference sequence). The CDR3 runs to 14 residues. V lost 0 bases and J 2 bases, leaving 8 bases between the germline ends.

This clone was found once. As DNA, the CDR3 is TGTGCCAGAAGCTCGTATGAAGAGACCCAGTACTTC. Translated: CARSSYEETQYF. The chain employs TRBV5-3 and TRBJ2-5; the D is unclear. TRBV5-3 is noted as an ORF with a role that remains uncertain. Between the trimmed V and J ends, which lost 3 bases and 3 bases, there was a span of 6 bases. This CDR3 has 12 residues.

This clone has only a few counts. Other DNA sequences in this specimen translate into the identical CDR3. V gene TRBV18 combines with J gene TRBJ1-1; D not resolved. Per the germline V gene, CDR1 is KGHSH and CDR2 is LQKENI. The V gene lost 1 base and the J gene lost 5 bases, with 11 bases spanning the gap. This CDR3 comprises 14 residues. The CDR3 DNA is TGTGCCAGCTCACCACTGGGAGGCGGGACTGAAGCTTTCTTT. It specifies CASSPLGGGTEAFF.

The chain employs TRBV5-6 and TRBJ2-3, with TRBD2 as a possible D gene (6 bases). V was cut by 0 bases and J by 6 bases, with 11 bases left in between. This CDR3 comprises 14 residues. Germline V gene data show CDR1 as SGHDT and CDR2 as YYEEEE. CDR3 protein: CASSLVRTTDTQYF. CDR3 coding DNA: TGTGCCAGCAGCTTGGTCCGGACTACCGATACGCAGTATTTT.

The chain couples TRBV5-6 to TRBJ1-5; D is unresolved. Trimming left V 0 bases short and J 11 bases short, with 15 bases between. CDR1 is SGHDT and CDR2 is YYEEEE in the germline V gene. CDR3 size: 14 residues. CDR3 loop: CASSLAQKVAAQHF. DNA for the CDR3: TGTGCCAGCAGCTTGGCTCAGAAGGTTGCGGCCCAGCATTTT.

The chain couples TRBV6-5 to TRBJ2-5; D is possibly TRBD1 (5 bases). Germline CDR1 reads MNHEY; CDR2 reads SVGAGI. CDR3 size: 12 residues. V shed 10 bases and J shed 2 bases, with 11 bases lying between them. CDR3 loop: CATNRNQETQYF. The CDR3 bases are TGTGCCACCAACAGGAATCAAGAGACCCAGTACTTC.

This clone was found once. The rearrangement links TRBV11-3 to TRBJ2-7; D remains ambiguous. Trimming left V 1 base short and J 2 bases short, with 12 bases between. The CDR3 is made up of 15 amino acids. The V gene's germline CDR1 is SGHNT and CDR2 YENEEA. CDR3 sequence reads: CASSLGVLGTYEQYF. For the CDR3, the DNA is TGTGCCAGCAGCTTAGGCGTCCTAGGCACCTACGAGCAGTACTTC.